What follows are 17 T cell receptor beta chains derived from one specimen sequenced in a study of cytomegalovirus exposure and HLA in healthy donors. The PCR employed 60 Vbeta primers together with 13 Jbeta primers. Sequenced by immunoSEQ multiplex PCR; TCRdb stores in-frame clones only, minus some. This table holds about 170,000 clones, 65% to 85% found once. The sequencing sample was made of PBMCs. Receptors originate from a boy aged 2 to 9 in good health and CMV-seronegative.

In this sample, this clone turned up a few times. CDR3 coding DNA: TGTGCCAGCAGCACCCACAGGAATAATTCACCCCTCCACTTT. Protein product: CASSTHRNNSPLHF. The gene calls are TRBV21-1 and TRBJ1-6; TRBD1 reflects the table's D call only, with no check against the DNA. TRBV21-1 is described as a pseudogene. The CDR3 loop spans 14 amino acids.

The rearrangement links TRBV4-2 to TRBJ1-6, with TRBD1 as a possible D gene (5 bases). Germline values: CDR1 LGHNA, CDR2 YNFKEQ. The CDR3 totals 16 residues. V lost 0 bases and J lost 9, with 15 bases in between. CDR3 region: CASSQDIATTGSPLHF. CDR3 in DNA: TGTGCCAGCAGCCAAGATATAGCCACAACAGGTTCACCCCTCCACTTT.

This sequence joins TRBV5-4 and TRBJ2-1; no firm D call. Germline-derived CDR1 and CDR2 are SGHNT and YYREEE (reference sequence). The CDR3 is 13 amino acids. Trimming left V 1 base short and J 4 bases short, with 6 bases between. In nucleotides, the CDR3 is TGTGCCAGCAGCTTGACTGAATACAATGAGCAGTTCTTC. It codes for CASSLTEYNEQFF.

This clone was seen once. The CDR3 sequence: CASGQGLSGNTIYF. The CDR3 region has the DNA TGTGCTAGTGGCCAGGGGCTCTCTGGAAACACCATATATTTT. The rearrangement joins TRBV12-5 to TRBJ1-3; TRBD1 might be the D (6 bases). V gave up 6 bases and J gave up 0 bases, with 9 bases separating them. The CDR3 length is 14 residues. The germline CDR1 and CDR2 sequences are LGHNT and FRNRAP.

The genes are TRBV21-1 and TRBJ2-5; the table's D call, TRBD1, has no DNA check behind it. TRBV21-1 is a pseudogene locus. The CDR3 loop spans 15 amino acids. CDR3 sequence (DNA): TGTGCCAGCAGCAAAGCGGACAGAAACCAAGAGACCCAGTACTTC. Protein product: CASSKADRNQETQYF.

V and J are TRBV4-1 and TRBJ1-2; D not certain. The V and J ends lost 0 bases and 4 bases respectively, with 9 bases between them. This CDR3 contains 14 residues. Germline CDR1 and CDR2: MGHRA and YSYEKL. The CDR3 DNA follows: TGCGCCAGCAGCCAAGATCCGGGTAGCTATGGCTACACCTTC. It yields the protein CASSQDPGSYGYTF.

The rearrangement uses TRBV6-6 and TRBJ1-5; 7 bases fit TRBD1. J lost 4 bases, V lost 5 bases, and 8 bases had no gene match. CDR3 size: 15 residues. CDR1 and CDR2 (germline): MNHNY, SVGAGI (reference sequence). CDR3 sequence reads: CASSPPGQLNQPQHF. Here the CDR3 DNA reads TGTGCCAGCAGTCCGCCGGGACAGTTGAATCAGCCCCAGCATTTT.

The chain is built from TRBV19 and TRBJ1-2; maybe TRBD1 (6 bases). There are 13 residues in the CDR3. Trimming took off 7 bases at V and 8 bases at J, with 17 bases between the two ends. Per germline, CDR1 LNHDA and CDR2 SQIVND (reference sequence). The CDR3 sequence is CASTDLGRGGYTF. The CDR3 DNA follows: TGTGCCAGTACCGACCTTGGGAGGGGGGGCTACACCTTC. Supplemented by reference TRBV19 and TRBJ1-2, the full variable domain reads DGGITQSPKYLFRKEGQNVTLSCEQNLNHDAMYWYRQDPGQGLRLIYYSQIVNDFQKGDIAEGYSVSREKKESFPLTVTSAQKNPTAFYLCASTDLGRGGYTFGSGTRLTVV.

The rearrangement uses TRBV7-9 and TRBJ1-1, with D possibly being TRBD1 (5 bases). CDR3 length: 13 residues. The V end lost 5 bases, the J end lost 7 bases, and 14 bases lay between the germline ends. Germline loops: CDR1 SEHNR, CDR2 FQNEAQ (reference sequence). CDR3 bases: TGTGCCAGCAGCCACCGGGGGTCAGTTGAAGCTTTCTTT. Its protein is CASSHRGSVEAFF.

The V gene is TRBV11-1, the J gene TRBJ2-7; D unresolved. Germline assignment: CDR1 SGHAT and CDR2 FQDESV (reference sequence). V dropped 4 bases and J dropped 0 bases, with 4 bases sitting between them. The CDR3 totals 12 residues. CDR3 DNA: TGTGCCAGCAGCTCTAGCTCCTACGAGCAGTACTTC. It codes for CASSSSSYEQYF.

The chain uses TRBV30 and TRBJ1-1; D not resolved. V was shortened by 3 bases and J by 5 bases, with 19 bases between the two germline ends. CDR1 GTSNPN and CDR2 SVGIG come from the germline V gene (reference sequence). This CDR3 is built from 15 residues. CDR3 region: CAWRRVGSARTEAFF. The CDR3 region has the DNA TGTGCCTGGAGACGCGTGGGCTCCGCTCGGACTGAAGCTTTCTTT.

The genes are TRBV19 and TRBJ1-1; 7 bases agree with TRBD1. The junction had 2 bases not matched to a gene; V was cut back by 4 bases and J by 3 bases. The CDR3 is 13 residues long. The germline V gene encodes CDR1 LNHDA and CDR2 SQIVND (reference sequence). The CDR3 DNA is TGTGCCAGTAGTACAGGGGGAGACACTGAAGCTTTCTTT. Residues: CASSTGGDTEAFF.

The rearrangement joins TRBV18 to TRBJ2-7; TRBD2 agrees at 12 bases. The V and J ends lost 6 bases and 2 bases, in that order; junction bases with no gene match: 8. The CDR3 runs to 16 residues. Germline values: CDR1 KGHSH, CDR2 LQKENI. The CDR3 reads CASSQGGLAGTYEQYF. Written as DNA, the CDR3 is TGTGCCAGCTCCCAGGGCGGACTAGCGGGAACCTACGAGCAGTACTTC.

This CDR3 is CASSLGGQETQYF. Here the CDR3 DNA reads TGCGCCAGCAGCCTGGGGGGTCAAGAGACCCAGTACTTC. The chain combines TRBV4-1 with TRBJ2-5; TRBD2 might be the D (6 bases). This CDR3 is built from 13 residues. V dropped 4 bases and J dropped 2 bases, with 8 bases sitting between them. In germline, CDR1 is MGHRA, CDR2 YSYEKL.

V and J are TRBV10-3 and TRBJ2-5; a weak D match, TRBD1 (6 bases). This CDR3 is 14 amino acids long. The germline CDR1 and CDR2 sequences are ENHRY and SYGVKD. The V end was cut by 3 bases, the J end by 2 bases, with 10 bases between. This CDR3 reads CAISDVTGQETQYF. The CDR3 coding sequence is TGTGCCATCAGTGATGTGACAGGACAAGAGACCCAGTACTTC.

The V call is TRBV4-3, the J call TRBJ1-4; 7 bases fit TRBD1. The trim removed 1 base at V and 7 bases at J, leaving 9 bases unmatched. This CDR3 spans 16 amino acids. Germline V CDR1 and CDR2: LGHNA, YSLEER. Here the CDR3 reads CASSQGNRGDFEKLFF. The DNA of the CDR3 is TGCGCCAGCAGCCAAGGAAACAGGGGTGACTTTGAAAAACTGTTTTTT.

The chain employs TRBV7-8 and TRBJ2-6; 8 bases agree with TRBD1. There are 18 residues in the CDR3. Looked up from germline, CDR1 is SGHVS and CDR2 is FQNEAQ. The trim removed 5 bases at V and 3 bases at J, leaving 12 bases unmatched. CDR3 nucleotides: TGTGCCAGCAGCCCTAAGGACAGGGTAGTCATTGGGGCCAACGTCCTGACTTTC. Translated: CASSPKDRVVIGANVLTF. Full variable domain (outside the CDR3, taken from reference TRBV7-8 and TRBJ2-6): GAGVSQSPRYKVAKRGQDVALRCDPISGHVSLFWYQQALGQGPEFLTYFQNEAQLDKSGLPSDRFFAERPEGSVSTLKIQRTQQEDSAVYLCASSPKDRVVIGANVLTFGAGSRLTVL.